Listed here is a single T cell receptor beta chain. The data are from a study of blood T cell repertoires in COVID-19. The CDR3 extends over 17 amino acids. Between the trimmed V and J ends, which lost 6 bases and 3 bases, there was a span of 21 bases. The V gene's germline CDR1 is MDHEN and CDR2 SYDVKM. Profiled with immunoSEQ multiplex PCR; TCRdb holds only in-frame clones, not every one. The data hold more than 65,000 clones, with about 70% observed a single time. The sample was peripheral blood. The clonotype was recovered from a woman in her 70s with acute or convalescent COVID-19. This chain links TRBV28 with TRBJ2-4, with D maybe TRBD1 (5 bases). The CDR3 spells CASSPIGGAPIKNIQYF. The CDR3 DNA follows: TGTGCCAGCAGCCCAATTGGTGGGGCCCCCATCAAAAACATTCAGTACTTC.